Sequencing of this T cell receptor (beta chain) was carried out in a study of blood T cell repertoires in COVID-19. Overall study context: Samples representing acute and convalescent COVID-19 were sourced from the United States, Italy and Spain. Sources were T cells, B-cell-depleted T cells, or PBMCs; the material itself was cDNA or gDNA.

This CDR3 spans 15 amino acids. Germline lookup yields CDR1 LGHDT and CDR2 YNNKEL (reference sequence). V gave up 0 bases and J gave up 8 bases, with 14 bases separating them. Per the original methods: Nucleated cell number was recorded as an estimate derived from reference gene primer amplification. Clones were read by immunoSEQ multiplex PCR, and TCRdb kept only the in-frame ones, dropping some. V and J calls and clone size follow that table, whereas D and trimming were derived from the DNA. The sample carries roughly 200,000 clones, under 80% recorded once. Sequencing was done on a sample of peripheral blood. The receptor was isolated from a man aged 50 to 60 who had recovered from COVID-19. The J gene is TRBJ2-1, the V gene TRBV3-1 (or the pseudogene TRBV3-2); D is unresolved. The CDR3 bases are TGTGCCAGCAGCCAAGAAGCTCCCCCATCCGATGAGCAGTTCTTC. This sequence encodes CASSQEAPPSDEQFF.